The 3 T cell receptor beta chains in this list originate from one sample, sequenced in a study of T cells after yellow fever vaccination. TCRdb re-derived calls from the 5' RACE reads in MiXCR, one entry per CDR3 protein. Of some 500,000 distinct CDR3 sequences detected, approximately 12% appear once; the ten largest clones hold over 12%. This specimen consisted of PBMCs, obtained on the day of the yellow fever booster vaccination. The source of these receptors is a man in his thirties or forties who received the YFV17D yellow fever vaccine.

This chain connects TRBV20-1 to TRBJ2-5, with 9 bases identical to TRBD2. The CDR3 runs 19 residues. The V segment lost 0 bases and the J segment 5 bases; nucleotides outside the gene matches: 19. Germline lookup yields CDR1 DFQATT and CDR2 SNEGSKA (reference sequence). The CDR3 DNA sequence: TGCAGTGCTAGAGATCCGGGACTAGCATCATTATACCCGGCGGAGACCCAGTACTTC. Protein: CSARDPGLASLYPAETQYF.

The CDR3 loop is CASKGLANVRQYF. CDR3 nucleotides: TGTGCCAGCAAAGGTCTGGCAAATGTTAGGCAGTACTTC. V is TRBV2 and J is TRBJ2-7; no clear D gene. Germline CDR1 SNHLY, CDR2 FYNNEI. V lost 7 bases and J lost 9, with 19 bases in between. CDR3 length equals 13 residues.

This clonotype turned up a few times. The chain carries TRBV7-9 and TRBJ2-7; D is perhaps TRBD2 (5 bases). CDR1 is SEHNR, CDR2 FQNEAQ, per germline (reference sequence). The CDR3 runs to 14 residues. Trimming removed 0 bases from V and 2 bases from J, with 8 bases in between. This chain's CDR3 is CASSLAREPYEQYF. Here the CDR3 DNA reads TGTGCCAGCAGCTTAGCGAGGGAACCCTACGAGCAGTACTTC. Together with reference TRBV7-9 and TRBJ2-7, the CDR3 gives the full variable domain: DTGVSQNPRHKITKRGQNVTFRCDPISEHNRLYWYRQTLGQGPEFLTYFQNEAQLEKSRLLSDRFSAERPKGSFSTLEIQRTEQGDSAMYLCASSLAREPYEQYFGPGTRLTVT.